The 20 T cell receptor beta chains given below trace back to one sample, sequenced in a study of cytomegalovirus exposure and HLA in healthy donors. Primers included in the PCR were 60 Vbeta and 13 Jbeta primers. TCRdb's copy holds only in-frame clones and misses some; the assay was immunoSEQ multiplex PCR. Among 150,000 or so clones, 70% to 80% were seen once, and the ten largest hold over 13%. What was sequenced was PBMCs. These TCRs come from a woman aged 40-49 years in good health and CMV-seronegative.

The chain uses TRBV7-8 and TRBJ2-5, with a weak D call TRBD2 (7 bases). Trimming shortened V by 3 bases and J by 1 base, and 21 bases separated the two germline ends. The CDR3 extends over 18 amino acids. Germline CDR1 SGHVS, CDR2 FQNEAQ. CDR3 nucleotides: TGTGCCAGCAGCTTGGCTGGTGGGGGGGGGCCCCGCCAAGAGACCCAGTACTTC. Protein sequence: CASSLAGGGGPRQETQYF.

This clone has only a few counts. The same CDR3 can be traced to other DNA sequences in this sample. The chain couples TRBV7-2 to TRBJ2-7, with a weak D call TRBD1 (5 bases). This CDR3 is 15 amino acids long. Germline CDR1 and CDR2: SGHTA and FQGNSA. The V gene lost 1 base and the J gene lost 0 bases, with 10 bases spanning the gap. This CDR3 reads CASSLGQGSSYEQYF. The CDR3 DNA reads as TGTGCCAGCAGCTTAGGGCAGGGAAGCTCCTACGAGCAGTACTTC.

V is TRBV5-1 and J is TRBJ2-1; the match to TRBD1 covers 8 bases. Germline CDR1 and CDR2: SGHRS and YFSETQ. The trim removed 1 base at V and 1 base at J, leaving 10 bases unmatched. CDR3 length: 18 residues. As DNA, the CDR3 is TGCGCCAGCAGCTTGCGCCAGGGGGCCTTAAGATCCTACAATGAGCAGTTCTTC. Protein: CASSLRQGALRSYNEQFF.

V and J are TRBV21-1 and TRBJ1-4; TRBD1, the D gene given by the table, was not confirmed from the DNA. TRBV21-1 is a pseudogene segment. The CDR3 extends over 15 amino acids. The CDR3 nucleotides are TGTGCCAGCAGCAAGGTCAGGGATAAGTATGAAAAACTGTTTTTT. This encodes CASSKVRDKYEKLFF.

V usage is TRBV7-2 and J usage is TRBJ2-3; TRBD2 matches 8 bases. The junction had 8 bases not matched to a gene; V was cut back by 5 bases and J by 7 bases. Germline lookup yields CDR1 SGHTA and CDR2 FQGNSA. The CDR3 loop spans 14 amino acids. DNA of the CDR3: TGTGCCAGCAGCGACCAGCGGGGGCGATATACGCAGTATTTT. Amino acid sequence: CASSDQRGRYTQYF.

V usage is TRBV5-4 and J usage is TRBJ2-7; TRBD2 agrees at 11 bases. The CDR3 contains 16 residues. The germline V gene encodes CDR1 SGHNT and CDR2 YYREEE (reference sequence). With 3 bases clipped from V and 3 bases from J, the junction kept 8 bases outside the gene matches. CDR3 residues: CASSYQLAGASYEQYF. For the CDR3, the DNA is TGTGCCAGCAGCTATCAACTAGCGGGGGCCAGCTACGAGCAGTACTTC.

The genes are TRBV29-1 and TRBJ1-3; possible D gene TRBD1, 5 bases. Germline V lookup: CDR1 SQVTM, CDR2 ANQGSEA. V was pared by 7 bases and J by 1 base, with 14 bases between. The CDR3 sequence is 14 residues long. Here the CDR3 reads CSAAGGDSGNTIYF. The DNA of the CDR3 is TGCAGCGCAGCTGGGGGGGATTCTGGAAACACCATATATTTT.

CDR3 nucleotides: TGCGCCAGCAGCTATCTAGCGGGGGGTAACAATGAGCAGTTCTTC. The encoded protein is CASSYLAGGNNEQFF. V usage is TRBV5-1 and J usage is TRBJ2-1; 11 nucleotides align to TRBD2. The CDR3 is 15 amino acids. With V trimmed by 3 bases and J by 5 bases, 4 bases remained unmatched. Germline V gene lookup returns CDR1 SGHRS and CDR2 YFSETQ.

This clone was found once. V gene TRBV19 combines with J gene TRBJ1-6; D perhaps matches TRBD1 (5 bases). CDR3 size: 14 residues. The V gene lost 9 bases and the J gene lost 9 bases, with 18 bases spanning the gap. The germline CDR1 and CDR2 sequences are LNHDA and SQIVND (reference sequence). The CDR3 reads CASNFQGSGSPLHF. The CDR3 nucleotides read TGTGCCAGCAATTTTCAGGGATCTGGTTCACCCCTCCACTTT.

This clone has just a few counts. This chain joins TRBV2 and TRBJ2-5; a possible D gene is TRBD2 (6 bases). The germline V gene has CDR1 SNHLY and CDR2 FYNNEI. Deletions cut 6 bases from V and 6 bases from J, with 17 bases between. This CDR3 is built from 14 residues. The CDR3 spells CASRGDGSKQTQYF. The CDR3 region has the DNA TGTGCCAGCAGGGGTGACGGGAGCAAACAGACCCAGTACTTC.

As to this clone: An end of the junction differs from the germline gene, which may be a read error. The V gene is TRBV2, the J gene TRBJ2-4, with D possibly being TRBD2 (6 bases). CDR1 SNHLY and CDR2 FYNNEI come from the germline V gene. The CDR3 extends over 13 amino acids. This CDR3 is CASQSGERNSQYF. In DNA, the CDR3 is TGTGCCAGCCAGTCGGGGGAGAGGAACAGTCAGTACTTC. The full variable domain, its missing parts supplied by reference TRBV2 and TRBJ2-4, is EPEVTQTPSHQVTQMGQEVILRCVPISNHLYFYWYRQILGQKVEFLVSFYNNEISEKSEIFDDQFSVERPDGSNFTLKIRSTKLEDSAMYFCASQSGERNSQYFGAGTRLSVL.

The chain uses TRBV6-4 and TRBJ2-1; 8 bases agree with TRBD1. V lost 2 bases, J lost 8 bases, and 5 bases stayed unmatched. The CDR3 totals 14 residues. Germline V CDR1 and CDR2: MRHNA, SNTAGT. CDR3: CASSDRGQADEQFF. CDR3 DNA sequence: TGTGCCAGCAGTGACAGGGGACAGGCGGATGAGCAGTTCTTC.

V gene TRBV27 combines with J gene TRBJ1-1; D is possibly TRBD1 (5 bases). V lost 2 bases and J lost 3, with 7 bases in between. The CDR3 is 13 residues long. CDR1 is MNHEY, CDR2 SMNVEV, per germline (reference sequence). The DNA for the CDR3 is TGTGCCAGCAGTTTAGACAGATACACTGAAGCTTTCTTT. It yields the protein CASSLDRYTEAFF.

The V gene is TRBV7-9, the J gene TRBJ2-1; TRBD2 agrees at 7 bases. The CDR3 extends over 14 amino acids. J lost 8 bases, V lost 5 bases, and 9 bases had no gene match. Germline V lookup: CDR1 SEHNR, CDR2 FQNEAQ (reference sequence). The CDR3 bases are TGTGCCAGCAGCAAAGGCGGGGGTGGGGATGAGCAGTTCTTC. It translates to CASSKGGGGDEQFF. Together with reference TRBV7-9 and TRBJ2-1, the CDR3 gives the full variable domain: DTGVSQNPRHKITKRGQNVTFRCDPISEHNRLYWYRQTLGQGPEFLTYFQNEAQLEKSRLLSDRFSAERPKGSFSTLEIQRTEQGDSAMYLCASSKGGGGDEQFFGPGTRLTVL.

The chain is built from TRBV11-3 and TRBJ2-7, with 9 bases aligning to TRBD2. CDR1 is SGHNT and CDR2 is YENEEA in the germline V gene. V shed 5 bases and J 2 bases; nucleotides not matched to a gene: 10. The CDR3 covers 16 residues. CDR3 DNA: TGTGCCAGCAGCCCTCATGGTAGCGGGGGAACCTACGAGCAGTACTTC. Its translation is CASSPHGSGGTYEQYF.

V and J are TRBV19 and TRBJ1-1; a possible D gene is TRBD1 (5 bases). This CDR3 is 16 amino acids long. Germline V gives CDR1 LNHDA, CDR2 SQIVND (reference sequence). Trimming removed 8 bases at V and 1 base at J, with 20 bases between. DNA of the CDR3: TGTGCCAGTCGGTCGGGCGGGAAAAGGGGGAACACTGAAGCTTTCTTT. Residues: CASRSGGKRGNTEAFF.

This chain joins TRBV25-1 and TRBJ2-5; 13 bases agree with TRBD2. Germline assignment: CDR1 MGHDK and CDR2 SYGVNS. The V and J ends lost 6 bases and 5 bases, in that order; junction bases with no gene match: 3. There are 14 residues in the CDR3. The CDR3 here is CASRLAGGLETQYF. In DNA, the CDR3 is TGTGCCAGCAGACTAGCGGGGGGGCTGGAGACCCAGTACTTC. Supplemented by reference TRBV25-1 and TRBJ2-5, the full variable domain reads EADIYQTPRYLVIGTGKKITLECSQTMGHDKMYWYQQDPGMELHLIHYSYGVNSTEKGDLSSESTVSRIRTEHFPLTLESARPSHTSQYLCASRLAGGLETQYFGPGTRLLVL.

The CDR3 region has the DNA TGTGCCAGTAGCAGGACAGGGAAGGAAGGAAACACCATATATTTT. It encodes CASSRTGKEGNTIYF. The V gene is TRBV19, the J gene TRBJ1-3, with TRBD1 matching 8 bases. The V gene end was trimmed by 6 bases and the J gene end by 4 bases; junction bases not matched to a gene: 8. Germline lookup yields CDR1 LNHDA and CDR2 SQIVND (reference sequence). The CDR3 covers 15 residues.

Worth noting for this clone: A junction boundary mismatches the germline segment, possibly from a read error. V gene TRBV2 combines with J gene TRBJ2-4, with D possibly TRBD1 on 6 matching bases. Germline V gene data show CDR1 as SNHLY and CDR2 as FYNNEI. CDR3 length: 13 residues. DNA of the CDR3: TGTGCCAGCAGTGGACAGGCCGGTAACAGTCAGTACTTC. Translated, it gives CASSGQAGNSQYF.

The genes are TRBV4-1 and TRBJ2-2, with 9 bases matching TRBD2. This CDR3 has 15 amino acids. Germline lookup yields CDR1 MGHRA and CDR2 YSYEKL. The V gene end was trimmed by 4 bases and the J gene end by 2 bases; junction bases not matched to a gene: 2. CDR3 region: CASSPTSGNTGELFF. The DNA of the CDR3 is TGCGCCAGCAGCCCGACTAGCGGTAACACCGGGGAGCTGTTTTTT.